This passage covers 10 T cell receptor beta chains from one sample sequenced in a study of cytomegalovirus exposure and HLA in healthy donors. PCR was performed using 60 Vbeta and 13 Jbeta primers. Measured with immunoSEQ multiplex PCR; TCRdb has only the in-frame clones, and not every one. Its table lists approximately 170,000 clones. The sequencing sample was made of PBMCs. The receptors stem from a woman under 30 in good health and CMV-seropositive.

The chain uses TRBV30 and TRBJ2-7; D call uncertain. The germline V gene has CDR1 GTSNPN and CDR2 SVGIG (reference sequence). Trimming left V 1 base short and J 9 bases short, with 13 bases between. CDR3 length equals 12 residues. CDR3 region: CAWSENRIGQYF. The CDR3, as DNA: TGTGCCTGGAGTGAAAATAGAATTGGGCAGTACTTC.

The gene calls are TRBV5-1 and TRBJ1-1; 7 nucleotides agree with TRBD1. Per germline, CDR1 SGHRS and CDR2 YFSETQ. V was pared by 3 bases and J by 9 bases, with 14 bases of the junction left unmatched. This CDR3 has 15 residues. In DNA form, the CDR3 reads TGCGCCAGCAGCTCGGGCTCAGGGGGAAGAACTAAAGCTTTCTTT. It is translated as CASSSGSGGRTKAFF.

This rearrangement joins TRBV5-1 to TRBJ1-2, with D possibly matching TRBD1 (6 bases). The CDR3 sequence is 16 residues long. V was pared by 0 bases and J by 4 bases, with 16 bases between. In germline, CDR1 is SGHRS, CDR2 YFSETQ. The CDR3 region has the DNA TGCGCCAGCAGCTTGGAGCCCCTAACAGGGACCTATGGCTACACCTTC. It encodes CASSLEPLTGTYGYTF.

The gene calls are TRBV23-1 and TRBJ1-4, with D unclear. TRBV23-1 belongs to the ORF category, with a function that is uncertain. The CDR3 has 13 residues. V lost 0 bases, J lost 6 bases, and 5 bases lay in between. The CDR3 is CASSQSQDEKLFF. The CDR3 nucleotides read TGCGCCAGCAGTCAATCACAAGATGAAAAACTGTTTTTT.

V and J are TRBV7-8 and TRBJ2-5; 7 bases align to TRBD2. The J segment lost 2 bases and the V segment lost 5 bases, leaving 5 bases of the junction unmatched. Germline lookup yields CDR1 SGHVS and CDR2 FQNEAQ. The CDR3 totals 14 residues. The CDR3: CASSIGTTQETQYF. In DNA form, the CDR3 reads TGTGCCAGCAGCATTGGGACTACTCAAGAGACCCAGTACTTC. Supplemented by reference TRBV7-8 and TRBJ2-5, the full variable domain reads GAGVSQSPRYKVAKRGQDVALRCDPISGHVSLFWYQQALGQGPEFLTYFQNEAQLDKSGLPSDRFFAERPEGSVSTLKIQRTQQEDSAVYLCASSIGTTQETQYFGPGTRLLVL.

The J gene is TRBJ1-5, the V gene TRBV4-1, with D maybe TRBD1 (5 bases). The CDR3 length is 17 residues. Looked up from germline, CDR1 is MGHRA and CDR2 is YSYEKL. V shed 0 bases and J shed 0 bases, with 12 bases lying between them. CDR3 DNA: TGCGCCAGCAGCCAAGACCGGGGGGGGAATAGCAATCAGCCCCAGCATTTT. Translating it yields CASSQDRGGNSNQPQHF.

The V and J genes are TRBV6-6 and TRBJ2-2; tentatively, D is TRBD2 (5 bases). This CDR3 comprises 15 residues. V was shortened by 0 bases and J by 5 bases, with 10 bases between the two germline ends. CDR1 is MNHNY, CDR2 SVGAGI, per germline (reference sequence). Here the CDR3 DNA reads TGTGCCAGCAGTTACTCGAGAGGCGGGACCGGGGAGCTGTTTTTT. Residues: CASSYSRGGTGELFF.

A word on this clone: This sample includes further DNA sequences coding for the same CDR3. J is TRBJ1-1 and V is TRBV18; no reliable D call. The V and J ends lost 3 bases and 1 base respectively, with 9 bases between them. CDR3 size: 14 residues. The germline gives CDR1 KGHSH, CDR2 LQKENI. The CDR3, as DNA: TGTGCCAGCTCACCGCCCCGGGGGAACACTGAAGCTTTCTTT. Amino acids: CASSPPRGNTEAFF.

The chain employs TRBV14 and TRBJ1-4, with a weak D call TRBD1 (5 bases). V was trimmed by 0 bases and J by 6 bases, leaving 11 bases between them. CDR3 size: 15 residues. Germline assignment: CDR1 SGHDN and CDR2 FVKESK. In DNA form, the CDR3 reads TGTGCCAGCAGCCAAGACCCGACAGTCGATGAAAAACTGTTTTTT. This gives the protein CASSQDPTVDEKLFF.

V gene TRBV5-5 combines with J gene TRBJ1-5, with a weak D call TRBD1 (5 bases). Germline CDR1 is SGHKS and CDR2 is YYEKEE (reference sequence). The CDR3 length is 15 residues. Trimming cost V 6 bases and J 0 bases, with 13 bases left between them. DNA of the CDR3: TGTGCCAGCAATCTTGGAGGGGTTAGCAATCAGCCCCAGCATTTT. Translation: CASNLGGVSNQPQHF.